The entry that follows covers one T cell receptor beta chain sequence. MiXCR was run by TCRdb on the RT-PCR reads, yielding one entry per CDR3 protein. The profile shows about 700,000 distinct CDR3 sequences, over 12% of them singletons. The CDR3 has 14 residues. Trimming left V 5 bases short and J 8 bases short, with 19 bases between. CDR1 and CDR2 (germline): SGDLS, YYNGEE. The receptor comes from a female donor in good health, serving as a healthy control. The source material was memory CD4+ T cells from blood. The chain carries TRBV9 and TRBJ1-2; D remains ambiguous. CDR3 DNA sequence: TGTGCCAGCAGGCCCTGGCGTAGTATCGGGGGCTACACCTTC. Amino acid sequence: CASRPWRSIGGYTF. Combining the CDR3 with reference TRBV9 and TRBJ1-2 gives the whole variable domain DSGVTQTPKHLITATGQRVTLRCSPRSGDLSVYWYQQSLDQGLQFLIQYYNGEERAKGNILERFSAQQFPDLHSELNLSSLELGDSALYFCASRPWRSIGGYTFGSGTRLTVV.